The rows below give T cell receptor beta chains drawn from one sample of a study of technical replicates of blood from several donors. The protocol was immunoSEQ multiplex PCR, while the TCRdb copy is restricted to in-frame clones and leaves out a portion. The sample consists of about 56,000 clones, nearly 95% of them appearing once. The source material was PBMCs. These receptors all come from a human donor in good health. Some clones in this sample may be carry-over from other donors' samples. Both conserved end residues are part of each CDR3. Fields, in order: V gene, J gene, clone size, D gene, CDR3 DNA, CDR3 protein. A D gene is named only where the DNA matches it firmly. For some rows the clone size is stated as once, few or many, or as a class when expanded; others skip it.

>TRBV7-9|TRBJ2-7|-|-
TGTGCCAGCAGCCAACCGGGACATCTGACCTACGAGCAGTACTTC
CASSQPGHLTYEQYF
>TRBV4-3|TRBJ2-6|-|TRBD1
TGCGCCAGCAGCAGACAGGGGGCTGGGGCCAACGTCCTGACTTTC
CASSRQGAGANVLTF
>TRBV6-6|TRBJ1-1|-|-
TGTGCCAGCAGCCCCGGAGGGGGGGACACTGAAGCTTTCTTT
CASSPGGGDTEAFF
>TRBV7-9|TRBJ2-5|-|TRBD2
TGTGCCAGCAGCTTAGCGCTGGAGGCTAGCGGGAGGGTAGAGACCCAGTACTTC
CASSLALEASGRVETQYF
>TRBV18|TRBJ2-7|-|TRBD2
TGTGCCAGCTCACCACCGTTAGCGGGAGCTCGGAACGAGCAGTACTTC
CASSPPLAGARNEQYF
>TRBV4-3|TRBJ1-2|-|TRBD1
TGCGCCAGCAGCCAAGACCCGGGACAGGGCTACTATGGCTACACCTTC
CASSQDPGQGYYGYTF
>TRBV7-7|TRBJ2-5|-|-
TGTGCCAGCAGCTTTGGCCAGAACCAAGAGACCCAGTACTTC
CASSFGQNQETQYF
>TRBV19|TRBJ2-6|-|TRBD1
TGTGCCAGTAGTGCGGGACAGGATACAATCTCTGGGGCCAACGTCCTGACTTTC
CASSAGQDTISGANVLTF
>TRBV6-6|TRBJ1-4|-|TRBD1
TGTGCCAGCACCCGGTTCGGGACAGGTGGCGAAAAACTGTTTTTT
CASTRFGTGGEKLFF
>TRBV5-4|TRBJ1-1|-|-
TGTGCCAGCAGCCTCTCGACAGTGAACACTGAAGCTTTCTTT
CASSLSTVNTEAFF
>TRBV19|TRBJ2-3|-|TRBD2
TGTGCCAGTAGTATAGACGGGACTAGCGGCTACACAGATACGCAGTATTTT
CASSIDGTSGYTDTQYF
>TRBV29-1|TRBJ1-2|-|TRBD1
TGCAGCGTTGAAGTCCTCAGGGGGTATGGCTACACCTTC
CSVEVLRGYGYTF
>TRBV27|TRBJ2-3|-|TRBD2
TGTGCCAGCAGTTTATCTAGGGGCGGGAGAGGAAACACAGATACGCAGTATTTT
CASSLSRGGRGNTDTQYF
>TRBV10-3|TRBJ2-1|-|-
TGTGCCATCAGAGGGGGGGGGAATGAGCAGTTCTTC
CAIRGGGNEQFF
>TRBV10-3|TRBJ2-7|-|TRBD1
TGTGCCATCAGTGACGCAGGACAGGCACTCTCCTACGAGCAGTACTTC
CAISDAGQALSYEQYF
>TRBV5-6|TRBJ1-2|-|TRBD1
TGTGCCAGCAGCCTGAAGCGGACAGGCCTGGGCTACACCTTC
CASSLKRTGLGYTF
>TRBV6-1|TRBJ2-5|-|-
TGTGCCAGCAGTGAATATGCTGGAGGGGCCCAGTACTTC
CASSEYAGGAQYF
>TRBV4-1|TRBJ1-4|-|TRBD1
TGCGCCAGCAGCCAAGTTGGGACAGGGAATGAAAAACTGTTTTTT
CASSQVGTGNEKLFF
>TRBV29-1|TRBJ2-7|once|TRBD1
TGCAGCGTGAGGACAGGACCCTACGAGCAGTACTTC
CSVRTGPYEQYF
>TRBV7-2|TRBJ2-7|-|TRBD2
TGTGCCAGCAGCACCGGGACTAGGGGTCGGCAGTACTTC
CASSTGTRGRQYF
>TRBV27|TRBJ1-5|-|-
TGTGCCAGCAGTTTACGGCCCCAGCATTTT
CASSLRPQHF
>TRBV5-4|TRBJ1-6|few|TRBD1
TGTGCCAGCAGCTTGACAGGGGGTGGGTCACCCCTCCACTTT
CASSLTGGGSPLHF
>TRBV6-5|TRBJ2-7|-|TRBD2
TGTGCCAGCAGTTACAAAGCGGGAGGCTACGAGCAGTACTTC
CASSYKAGGYEQYF
>TRBV6-5|TRBJ2-7|-|-
TGTGCCAGCAGATGGATAAGCGGGCCCTACGAGCAGTACTTC
CASRWISGPYEQYF
>TRBV27|TRBJ1-3|-|-
TGTGCCAGCAGTTTAAACAGCCCCGGCTCTGGAAACACCATATATTTT
CASSLNSPGSGNTIYF
>TRBV7-9|TRBJ1-2|-|-
TGTGCCAGCAGCTCCGGCTATGGCTACACCTTC
CASSSGYGYTF
>TRBV2|TRBJ1-1|-|-
TGTGCCAGCAGTGAATTTAGGGAGACTGAAGCTTTCTTT
CASSEFRETEAFF
>TRBV25-1|TRBJ2-1|-|TRBD2
TGTGCAAGCGGGGGGGGGTGGAGCTCCTACAATGAGCAGTTCTTC
CASGGGWSSYNEQFF
>TRBV11-2|TRBJ2-7|-|TRBD2
TGTGCCAGCAGCCTAAGACTAGCGGGAGAGGCCTACGAGCAGTACTTC
CASSLRLAGEAYEQYF
>TRBV18|TRBJ1-1|-|TRBD1
TGTGCCAGCTCACCAATGGACAGGGGGCTGGGGACTGAAGCTTTCTTT
CASSPMDRGLGTEAFF
>TRBV19|TRBJ1-3|-|-
TGTGCCAGCGAGGGAGTCCGCTCTGGAAACACCATATATTTT
CASEGVRSGNTIYF
>TRBV4-2|TRBJ1-5|-|-
TGTGCCAGCAGCCAAGATCCTTATAGCAATCAGCCCCAGCATTTT
CASSQDPYSNQPQHF
>TRBV15|TRBJ1-6|-|-
TGTGCCACCAGCAGAGAACAGTATAATTCACCCCTCCACTTT
CATSREQYNSPLHF
>TRBV7-3|TRBJ1-5|-|-
TGTGCCAGCAGCCTACAGGGTTCAGGACCCCAGCATTTT
CASSLQGSGPQHF
>TRBV29-1|TRBJ2-7|once|TRBD1
TGCAGTGTACAGGGGGCTTTCTACGAGCAGTACTTC
CSVQGAFYEQYF
>TRBV6-5|TRBJ2-3|-|TRBD2
TGTGCCAGCAGGGGACTAGCGGTCACAGATACGCAGTATTTT
CASRGLAVTDTQYF
>TRBV14|TRBJ2-7|-|-
TGTGCCAGCAGCCAAGATTCAGGGAGGATGAACGAGCAGTACTTC
CASSQDSGRMNEQYF
>TRBV29-1|TRBJ1-2|-|-
TGCAGCGGTGGTAGCCGGGGCTATGGCTACACCTTC
CSGGSRGYGYTF
>TRBV6-5|TRBJ2-3|-|-
TGTGCCAGCAGTTACATGCGCGGTGGCACAGATACGCAGTATTTT
CASSYMRGGTDTQYF
>TRBV7-9|TRBJ2-7|-|TRBD2
TGTGCCAGCAGCTTAAGGACTAGCGGCATCTACGAGCAGTACTTC
CASSLRTSGIYEQYF
>TRBV27|TRBJ1-5|-|-
TGTGCCAGCAGTTTATCGTGGAGGGATCAGCCCCAGCATTTT
CASSLSWRDQPQHF
>TRBV7-6|TRBJ2-2|once|TRBD2
TGTGCCAGCAGCTCCTCACTAGCGGGAGGGCCGACCACCGGGGAGCTGTTTTTT
CASSSSLAGGPTTGELFF
>TRBV5-6|TRBJ2-3|-|-
TGTGCCAGCTACCTATGGGGGCGGAGCACAGATACGCAGTATTTT
CASYLWGRSTDTQYF
>TRBV15|TRBJ2-1|-|TRBD1
TGTGCCACCAGGGATTGGACAGGGGGCGGGGATGAGCAGTTCTTC
CATRDWTGGGDEQFF
>TRBV5-1|TRBJ2-2|-|TRBD2
TGCGCCAGCAGCTTGGGTTTGCGGCGGACTAGCGGGGGGATGAACACCGGGGAGCTGTTTTTT
CASSLGLRRTSGGMNTGELFF
>TRBV28|TRBJ1-1|few|-
TGTGCCAGCAGCCCTACAGGGCTGAACACTGAAGCTTTCTTT
CASSPTGLNTEAFF
>TRBV5-1|TRBJ2-1|-|-
TGCGCCAGCAGCTTAGCACAGGACTACAATGAGCAGTTCTTC
CASSLAQDYNEQFF
>TRBV4-1|TRBJ2-1|-|TRBD2
TGCGCCAGCAGCCAAGCGGGAGGGCCCTACAATGAGCAGTTCTTC
CASSQAGGPYNEQFF
>TRBV29-1|TRBJ2-1|-|TRBD2
TGCAGCGCCTCTGGTCCTAGCGGGGGGGGTGAGCAGTTCTTC
CSASGPSGGGEQFF
>TRBV7-9|TRBJ2-7|-|-
TGTGCCAGCAGCTTAGAGGACAGATTCTACGAGCAGTACTTC
CASSLEDRFYEQYF
>TRBV6-5|TRBJ2-7|-|TRBD2
TGTGCCAGCAGCCAAAGCGGGGCGAGCTCCTACGAGCAGTACTTC
CASSQSGASSYEQYF
>TRBV9|TRBJ2-7|once|-
TGTGCCAGCAGCGTACCGAGCTCCTACGAGCAGTACTTC
CASSVPSSYEQYF
>TRBV11-2|TRBJ2-1|-|-
TGTGCCAGCAGCTTAGCTGGAGGGACCAATGAGCAGTTCTTC
CASSLAGGTNEQFF
>TRBV2|TRBJ2-1|-|-
TGTGCCAGCAGACCGACTCAGGGCTCCTACAATGAGCAGTTCTTC
CASRPTQGSYNEQFF
>TRBV2|TRBJ2-7|-|-
TGTGCCAGCAGTGAAGTTGGGGGCCCGAGCCACGAGCAGTACTTC
CASSEVGGPSHEQYF
>TRBV7-9|TRBJ2-7|-|TRBD2
TGTGCCAGCAGCAAAGGACTAGCGGGGCCCCAGTGGTACTTC
CASSKGLAGPQWYF
>TRBV10-3|TRBJ1-1|-|TRBD1
TGTGCCATCCGACCCACCGGGACAGGGGTCACTGAAGCTTTCTTT
CAIRPTGTGVTEAFF
>TRBV7-2|TRBJ1-1|-|TRBD1
TGTGCCAGCAGCTTGGGGACAGGCCCCCGAGAAGCTTTCTTT
CASSLGTGPREAFF
>TRBV10-3|TRBJ2-1|once|-
TGTGCCATCAAGATTCAGGGTCGGAATGAGCAGTTCTTC
CAIKIQGRNEQFF
>TRBV7-2|TRBJ1-4|-|TRBD1
TGTGCCAGCAGCTTACCGGGACAGGGGGAAGAAAAACTGTTTTTT
CASSLPGQGEEKLFF